Following are 12 T cell receptor beta chains from one sample sequenced in a study of vaccination and CD4 T cells after COVID-19. The Oncomine TCR Beta short-read assay was applied to DNA of cultured CD4+ T cells. TCRdb passed the PCR reads through MiXCR, listing each CDR3 protein once. The sample comprises approximately 15,000 distinct CDR3 sequences, 45% to 55% of which are singletons, and 10% to 13% rests with the top ten. These receptors are not linked to any known antigen. Treatment denoted: roughly ten-day PBMC culture with coronavirus spike peptide pools or control peptides (ViraFEST assay). Sequencing was done on a sample of CD4+ T cells from blood, cultured in vitro. These receptors were collected from a human donor who had recovered from COVID-19.

The V gene is TRBV28, the J gene TRBJ1-1, with no clear D. V lost 7 bases and J lost 2, with 8 bases in between. CDR1 and CDR2 (germline): MDHEN, SYDVKM. CDR3 length: 12 amino acids. The CDR3 is CASKLVNTEAFF. The CDR3 nucleotides are TGTGCCAGCAAACTGGTTAACACTGAAGCTTTCTTT.

V usage is TRBV6-2 or TRBV6-3 and J usage is TRBJ1-5; D perhaps matches TRBD1 (6 bases). With 5 bases removed from V and 5 bases from J, the gap between germline ends came to 19 bases. In germline, CDR1 is MNHEY, CDR2 SVGEGT. This CDR3 contains 16 residues. The chain's CDR3 is CASSPRSRGLYQPQHF. For the CDR3, the DNA is TGTGCCAGCAGTCCAAGGTCCAGGGGTCTTTATCAGCCCCAGCATTTT.

This rearrangement joins TRBV29-1 to TRBJ1-5; D uncertain. This CDR3 is 13 amino acids long. Per germline, CDR1 SQVTM and CDR2 ANQGSEA. The V gene lost 7 bases and the J gene lost 0 bases, with 10 bases spanning the gap. The CDR3 sequence: CSAGRDSNQPQHF. In nucleotides, the CDR3 is TGCAGCGCTGGGAGAGATAGCAATCAGCCCCAGCATTTT.

This clonotype came up a few times. V is TRBV4-3 and J is TRBJ1-1, with TRBD1 as a possible D gene (6 bases). Trimming left V 0 bases short and J 7 bases short, with 9 bases between. Germline V gene sequence: CDR1 LGHNA, CDR2 YSLEER. CDR3 length equals 13 residues. The CDR3 nucleotides read TGCGCCAGCAGCCAAGAGCCCAGGGGTGAAGCTTTCTTT. It encodes CASSQEPRGEAFF.

The gene calls are TRBV5-4 and TRBJ2-7; D is perhaps TRBD1 (6 bases). Germline V gives CDR1 SGHNT, CDR2 YYREEE (reference sequence). V shed 6 bases and J shed 4 bases, with 17 bases lying between them. The CDR3 has 14 amino acids. CDR3 DNA: TGTGCCAGCACCGACCGCCGGGACATGTACGAGCAGTACTTC. Its protein is CASTDRRDMYEQYF.

This clonotype was seen a handful of times. This chain connects TRBV28 to TRBJ2-7, with 9 bases fitting TRBD2. The CDR3 is 15 residues long. The germline V gene encodes CDR1 MDHEN and CDR2 SYDVKM. V shed 2 bases, J shed 4 bases, and the junction held 6 bases outside the gene matches. Here the CDR3 reads CASSLMRLADYEQYF. CDR3 coding DNA: TGTGCCAGCAGTTTAATGCGACTAGCGGATTACGAGCAGTACTTC. The whole variable domain, remainder taken from reference TRBV28 and TRBJ2-7, is DVKVTQSSRYLVKRTGEKVFLECVQDMDHENMFWYRQDPGLGLRLIYFSYDVKMKEKGDIPEGYSVSREKKERFSLILESASTNQTSMYLCASSLMRLADYEQYFGPGTRLTVT.

This clonotype showed up just a few times. The gene calls are TRBV30 and TRBJ1-2; 8 positions match TRBD1. V was clipped by 4 bases and J by 1 base; unmatched bases: 8. This CDR3 has 15 amino acids. Per germline, CDR1 GTSNPN and CDR2 SVGIG (reference sequence). This CDR3 reads CAWKGTGVNNYGYTF. CDR3 DNA sequence: TGTGCCTGGAAAGGGACAGGAGTCAATAACTATGGCTACACCTTC.

The chain joins TRBV20-1 to TRBJ1-4; 7 bases line up with TRBD1. The V gene end was trimmed by 3 bases and the J gene end by 8 bases; junction bases not matched to a gene: 3. The CDR3 totals 12 residues. Germline values: CDR1 DFQATT, CDR2 SNEGSKA (reference sequence). The CDR3 spells CSARTGWEKLFF. DNA for the CDR3: TGCAGTGCTAGGACAGGGTGGGAAAAACTGTTTTTT.

The V call is TRBV20-1, the J call TRBJ1-2, with 9 bases fitting TRBD1. CDR3 length equals 17 residues. From germline, CDR1 is DFQATT and CDR2 SNEGSKA (reference sequence). V lost 2 bases and J lost 1; bases outside the gene matches: 11. The CDR3 nucleotides are TGCAGTGCTAGACCCCGGCCCCGGGACAGGGATAACTATGGCTACACCTTC. Encoded protein: CSARPRPRDRDNYGYTF.

The rearrangement joins TRBV28 to TRBJ2-5; 12 positions match TRBD2. CDR1 and CDR2 from the germline V gene are MDHEN and SYDVKM. The CDR3 totals 15 residues. V dropped 9 bases and J dropped 4; count of bases not matched to a gene: 9. CDR3 nucleotides: TGTGCCAGTGCTAGCGGGAGGGCCGGCCGAGAGACCCAGTACTTC. It yields the protein CASASGRAGRETQYF.

V gene TRBV6-2 or TRBV6-3 combines with J gene TRBJ1-5; D is unresolved. The germline V gene has CDR1 MNHEY and CDR2 SVGEGT. This CDR3 contains 16 residues. V shed 0 bases and J shed 6 bases, with 15 bases lying between them. CDR3 DNA: TGTGCCAGCAGTTACTCACTCGGGGTGAGTCGTCAGCCCCAGCATTTT. It translates to CASSYSLGVSRQPQHF.

The genes are TRBV10-3 and TRBJ1-1, with 7 bases lining up with TRBD1. This CDR3 is 13 amino acids long. After removal of 4 bases from V and 6 bases from J, the junction contained 5 bases not matched to a gene. CDR1 is ENHRY and CDR2 is SYGVKD in the germline V gene. CDR3 in DNA: TGTGCCATCAGTGTTACAGGGGACGCTGAAGCTTTCTTT. As protein: CAISVTGDAEAFF.